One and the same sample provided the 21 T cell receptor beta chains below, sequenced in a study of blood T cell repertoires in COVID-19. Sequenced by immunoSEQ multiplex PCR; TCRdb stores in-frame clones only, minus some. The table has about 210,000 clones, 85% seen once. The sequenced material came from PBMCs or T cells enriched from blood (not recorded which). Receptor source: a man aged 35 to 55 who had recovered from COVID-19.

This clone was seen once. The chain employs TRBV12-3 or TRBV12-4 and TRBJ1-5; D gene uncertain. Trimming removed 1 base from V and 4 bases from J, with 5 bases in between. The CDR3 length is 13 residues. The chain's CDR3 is CASSLGSNQPQHF. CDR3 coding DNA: TGTGCCAGCAGTTTAGGTAGTAATCAGCCCCAGCATTTT.

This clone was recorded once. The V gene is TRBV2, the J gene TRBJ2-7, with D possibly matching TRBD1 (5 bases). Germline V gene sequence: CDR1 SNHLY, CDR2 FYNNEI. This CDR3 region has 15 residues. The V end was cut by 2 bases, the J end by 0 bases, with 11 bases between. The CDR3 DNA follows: TGTGCCAGCAGTGAAAGACAGTATAGCTCCTACGAGCAGTACTTC. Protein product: CASSERQYSSYEQYF.

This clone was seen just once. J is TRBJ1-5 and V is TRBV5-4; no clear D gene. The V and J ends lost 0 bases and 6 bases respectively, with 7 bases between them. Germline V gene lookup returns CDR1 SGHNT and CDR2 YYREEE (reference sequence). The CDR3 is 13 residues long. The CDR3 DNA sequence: TGTGCCAGCAGCTTGGACATGGCTCAGCCCCAGCATTTT. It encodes CASSLDMAQPQHF.

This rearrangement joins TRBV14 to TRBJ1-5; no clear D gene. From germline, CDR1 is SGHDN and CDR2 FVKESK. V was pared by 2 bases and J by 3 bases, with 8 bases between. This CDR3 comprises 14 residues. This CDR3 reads CASSQTGINQPQHF. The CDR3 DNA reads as TGTGCCAGCAGCCAAACCGGGATCAATCAGCCCCAGCATTTT.

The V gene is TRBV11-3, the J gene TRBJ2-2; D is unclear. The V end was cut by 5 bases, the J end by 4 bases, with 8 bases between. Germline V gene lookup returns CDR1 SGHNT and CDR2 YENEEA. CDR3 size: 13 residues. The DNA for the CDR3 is TGTGCCAGCAGCCGACCGGGCACCGGGGAGCTGTTTTTT. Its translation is CASSRPGTGELFF.

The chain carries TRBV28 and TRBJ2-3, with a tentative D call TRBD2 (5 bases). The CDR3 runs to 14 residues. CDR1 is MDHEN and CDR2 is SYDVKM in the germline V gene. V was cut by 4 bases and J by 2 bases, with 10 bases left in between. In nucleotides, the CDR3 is TGTGCCAGCAGTTCGAAGCGGTTCACAGATACGCAGTATTTT. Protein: CASSSKRFTDTQYF.

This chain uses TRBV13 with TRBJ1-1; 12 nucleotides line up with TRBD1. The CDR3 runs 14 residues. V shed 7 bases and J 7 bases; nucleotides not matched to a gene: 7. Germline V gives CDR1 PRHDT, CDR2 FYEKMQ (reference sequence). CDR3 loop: CASTRDRGRSEAFF. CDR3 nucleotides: TGTGCCAGCACCCGGGACAGGGGGCGTAGTGAAGCTTTCTTT.

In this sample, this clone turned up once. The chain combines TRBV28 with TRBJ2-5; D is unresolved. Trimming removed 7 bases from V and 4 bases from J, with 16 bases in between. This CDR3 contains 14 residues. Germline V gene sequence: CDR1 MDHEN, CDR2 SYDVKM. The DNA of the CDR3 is TGTGCCAGCACCCCCGGTCCCAAGAGAGAGACCCAGTACTTC. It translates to CASTPGPKRETQYF.

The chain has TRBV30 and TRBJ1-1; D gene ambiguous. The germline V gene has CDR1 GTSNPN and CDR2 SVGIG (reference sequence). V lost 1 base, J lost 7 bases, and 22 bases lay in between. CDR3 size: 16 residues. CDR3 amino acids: CAWSATKRDPTVEAFF. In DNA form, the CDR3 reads TGTGCCTGGAGTGCCACCAAGCGGGATCCTACCGTTGAAGCTTTCTTT.

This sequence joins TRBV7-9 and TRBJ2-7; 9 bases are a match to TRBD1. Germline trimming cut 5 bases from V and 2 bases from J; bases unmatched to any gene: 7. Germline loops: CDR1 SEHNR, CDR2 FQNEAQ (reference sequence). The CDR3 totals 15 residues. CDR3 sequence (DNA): TGTGCCAGCAGCAAAGGGGGACAGGGCCCCTACGAGCAGTACTTC. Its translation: CASSKGGQGPYEQYF.

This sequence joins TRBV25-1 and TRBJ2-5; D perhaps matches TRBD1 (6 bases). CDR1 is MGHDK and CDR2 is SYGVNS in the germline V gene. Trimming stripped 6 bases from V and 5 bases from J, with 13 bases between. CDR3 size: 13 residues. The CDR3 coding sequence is TGTGCCAGCAGAGCAGGGGCCGTGGAGACCCAGTACTTC. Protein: CASRAGAVETQYF.

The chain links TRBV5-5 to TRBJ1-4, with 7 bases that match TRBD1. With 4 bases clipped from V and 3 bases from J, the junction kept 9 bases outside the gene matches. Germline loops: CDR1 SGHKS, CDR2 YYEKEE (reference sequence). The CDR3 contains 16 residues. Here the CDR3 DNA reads TGTGCCAGCAGCATGAGACCGGGACAGTCTAATGAAAAACTGTTTTTT. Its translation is CASSMRPGQSNEKLFF.

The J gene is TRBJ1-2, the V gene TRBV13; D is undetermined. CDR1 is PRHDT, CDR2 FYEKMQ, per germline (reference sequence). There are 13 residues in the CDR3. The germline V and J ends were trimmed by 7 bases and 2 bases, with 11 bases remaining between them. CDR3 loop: CASNPTVNYGYTF. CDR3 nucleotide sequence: TGTGCCAGCAACCCAACAGTAAACTATGGCTACACCTTC.

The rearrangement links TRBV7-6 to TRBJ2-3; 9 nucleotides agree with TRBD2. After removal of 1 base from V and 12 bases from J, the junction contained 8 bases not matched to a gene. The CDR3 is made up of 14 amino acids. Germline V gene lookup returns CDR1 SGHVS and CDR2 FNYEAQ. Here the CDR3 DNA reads TGTGCCAGCAGCTTAGATTTGAGCGGGAGGCCCCAGTATTTT. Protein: CASSLDLSGRPQYF.

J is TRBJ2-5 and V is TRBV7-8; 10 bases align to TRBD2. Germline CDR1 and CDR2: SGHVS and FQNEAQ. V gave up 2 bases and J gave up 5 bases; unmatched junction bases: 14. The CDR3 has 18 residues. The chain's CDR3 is CASSLRSRAGGPMETQYF. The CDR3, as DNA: TGTGCCAGCAGCTTACGTAGTCGAGCGGGAGGGCCGATGGAGACCCAGTACTTC.

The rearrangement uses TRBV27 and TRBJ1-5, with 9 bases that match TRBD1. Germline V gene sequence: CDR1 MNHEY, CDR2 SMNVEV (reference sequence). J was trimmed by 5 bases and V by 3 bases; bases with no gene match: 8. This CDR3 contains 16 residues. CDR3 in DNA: TGTGCCAGCAGTTTCACTTCCGGGACAGGGTATCAGCCCCAGCATTTT. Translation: CASSFTSGTGYQPQHF.

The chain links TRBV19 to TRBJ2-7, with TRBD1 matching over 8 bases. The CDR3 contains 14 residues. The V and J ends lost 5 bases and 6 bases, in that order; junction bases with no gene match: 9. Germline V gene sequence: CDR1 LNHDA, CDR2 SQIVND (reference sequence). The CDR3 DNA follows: TGTGCCAGTAGTCTAGTCGGACAGGGAACCGAGCAGTACTTC. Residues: CASSLVGQGTEQYF.

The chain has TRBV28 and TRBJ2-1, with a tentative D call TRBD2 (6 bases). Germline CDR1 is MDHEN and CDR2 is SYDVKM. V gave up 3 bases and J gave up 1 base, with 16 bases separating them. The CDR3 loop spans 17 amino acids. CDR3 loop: CASSFERWGRSYNEQFF. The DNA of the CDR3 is TGTGCCAGCAGTTTTGAACGTTGGGGGAGGTCCTACAATGAGCAGTTCTTC. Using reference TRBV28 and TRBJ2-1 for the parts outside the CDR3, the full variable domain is DVKVTQSSRYLVKRTGEKVFLECVQDMDHENMFWYRQDPGLGLRLIYFSYDVKMKEKGDIPEGYSVSREKKERFSLILESASTNQTSMYLCASSFERWGRSYNEQFFGPGTRLTVL.

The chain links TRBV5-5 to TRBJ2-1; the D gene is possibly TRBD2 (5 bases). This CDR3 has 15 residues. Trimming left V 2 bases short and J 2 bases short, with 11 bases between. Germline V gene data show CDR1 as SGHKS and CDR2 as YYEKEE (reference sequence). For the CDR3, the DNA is TGTGCCAGCAGCTTAAGGAGAGCGGCCTACAATGAGCAGTTCTTC. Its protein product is CASSLRRAAYNEQFF.

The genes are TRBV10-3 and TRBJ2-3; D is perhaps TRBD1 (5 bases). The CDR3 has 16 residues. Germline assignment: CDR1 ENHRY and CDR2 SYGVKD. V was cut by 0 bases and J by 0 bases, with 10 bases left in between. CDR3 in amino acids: CAISESWGGSTDTQYF. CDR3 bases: TGTGCCATCAGTGAGTCGTGGGGCGGCAGCACAGATACGCAGTATTTT.

The DNA for the CDR3 is TGTGCCAGCAGCTTCGGACAGGACTACGAGCAGTACTTC. Residues: CASSFGQDYEQYF. This chain connects TRBV7-9 to TRBJ2-7; 7 bases are shared with TRBD1. The CDR3 loop spans 13 amino acids. Germline lookup yields CDR1 SEHNR and CDR2 FQNEAQ (reference sequence). The trim removed 3 bases at V and 3 bases at J, leaving 2 bases unmatched.